Each of the 25 T cell receptor beta chains below was sequenced from the same sample in a study of blood T cell repertoires in COVID-19. Libraries were prepared by immunoSEQ multiplex PCR; TCRdb keeps only in-frame clonotypes and omits some of them. The repertoire holds about 200,000 clones, with 90% as singletons. The sequenced sample consisted of peripheral blood. The receptors derive from a middle-aged man with acute or convalescent COVID-19.

This sequence joins TRBV19 and TRBJ1-2; D unresolved. The CDR3 length is 15 residues. Germline V CDR1 and CDR2: LNHDA, SQIVND (reference sequence). Deletions cut 7 bases from V and 3 bases from J, with 18 bases between. As DNA, the CDR3 is TGTGCCAGTACCGAAAGCAGGTCGGATGACTATGGCTACACCTTC. Translating it yields CASTESRSDDYGYTF.

The table lists this clone with a few counts. J is TRBJ2-3 and V is TRBV4-2; 8 positions match TRBD2. Germline V lookup: CDR1 LGHNA, CDR2 YNFKEQ. J lost 4 bases, V lost 1 base, and 10 bases had no gene match. CDR3 length: 17 amino acids. The CDR3 DNA follows: TGTGCCAGCAGCCAAGTTTTAGCTAGCGGGCTCGCAGATACGCAGTATTTT. Amino acid sequence: CASSQVLASGLADTQYF.

V usage is TRBV28 and J usage is TRBJ1-6, with 11 bases matching TRBD1. The CDR3 sequence is 19 residues long. V lost 3 bases, J lost 0 bases, and 7 bases stayed unmatched. The germline V gene has CDR1 MDHEN and CDR2 SYDVKM. The CDR3 is CASSFPGQGAFSYNSPLHF. The CDR3 region has the DNA TGTGCCAGCAGTTTCCCCGGACAGGGGGCTTTCTCCTATAATTCACCCCTCCACTTT.

The J gene is TRBJ2-2, the V gene TRBV9; no firm D call. The V end lost 0 bases, the J end lost 0 bases, and 6 bases lay between the germline ends. The CDR3 length is 15 residues. Germline CDR1 reads SGDLS; CDR2 reads YYNGEE. The CDR3 loop reads CASSVDPSNTGELFF. In DNA form, the CDR3 reads TGTGCCAGCAGCGTAGATCCGTCGAACACCGGGGAGCTGTTTTTT.

The V and J genes are TRBV7-9 and TRBJ2-5; the match to TRBD1 covers 10 bases. Germline V gives CDR1 SEHNR, CDR2 FQNEAQ (reference sequence). The CDR3 spans 15 residues. V was clipped by 3 bases and J by 5 bases; unmatched bases: 6. In DNA form, the CDR3 reads TGTGCCAGCAGCTTGCGGACAGGGGGTGGGGAGACCCAGTACTTC. Residues: CASSLRTGGGETQYF.

The chain employs TRBV7-2 and TRBJ2-6; 7 bases fit TRBD1. The J segment lost 4 bases and the V segment lost 6 bases, leaving 15 bases of the junction unmatched. This CDR3 has 18 amino acids. Germline V gene data show CDR1 as SGHTA and CDR2 as FQGNSA. The chain's CDR3 is CASSNDRVGRRGANVLTF. The CDR3 DNA sequence: TGTGCCAGCAGTAACGACAGGGTGGGCCGAAGAGGGGCCAACGTCCTGACTTTC.

As DNA, the CDR3 is TGTGCCAGCAGCTCACAGCGGAGCTATGGCTACACCTTC. It codes for CASSSQRSYGYTF. The chain combines TRBV7-9 with TRBJ1-2; no reliable D call. The CDR3 covers 13 residues. CDR1 is SEHNR, CDR2 FQNEAQ, per germline (reference sequence). V was shortened by 4 bases and J by 4 bases, with 10 bases between the two germline ends.

The sample holds a few counts of this clone. The rearrangement links TRBV7-3 to TRBJ2-1; 8 bases align to TRBD1. Germline CDR1 and CDR2: SGHTA and FQGTGA. The CDR3 is made up of 15 amino acids. V trimming: 5 bases; J trimming: 10 bases; junction bases outside the gene matches: 13. DNA of the CDR3: TGTGCCAGCAGCCCCAGGGGGCAGGGGGTAGGCGAGCAGTTCTTC. Protein product: CASSPRGQGVGEQFF.

This chain uses TRBV7-2 with TRBJ1-2, with a possible D match to TRBD1 (6 bases). The CDR3 length is 16 residues. The V end was cut by 4 bases, the J end by 2 bases, with 17 bases between. Per germline, CDR1 SGHTA and CDR2 FQGNSA. The chain's CDR3 is CASSSSSGGPNYGYTF. CDR3 bases: TGTGCCAGCAGCTCCAGCTCGGGGGGGCCCAACTATGGCTACACCTTC. The full variable domain, its missing parts supplied by reference TRBV7-2 and TRBJ1-2, is GAGVSQSPSNKVTEKGKDVELRCDPISGHTALYWYRQSLGQGLEFLIYFQGNSAPDKSGLPSDRFSAERTGGSVSTLTIQRTQQEDSAVYLCASSSSSGGPNYGYTFGSGTRLTVV.

This clone was recorded once. This rearrangement joins TRBV5-8 to TRBJ1-1; TRBD1 aligns across 7 bases. The CDR3 is 14 amino acids. J gave up 4 bases and V 6 bases, and 9 bases lay outside the gene matches. Per germline, CDR1 SGHTS and CDR2 YDEGEE. CDR3 in amino acids: CASTFRDRSTEAFF. CDR3 DNA sequence: TGTGCCAGCACCTTCCGGGACAGAAGCACTGAAGCTTTCTTT.

This CDR3 reads CASQVSNTEAFF. The CDR3 coding sequence is TGTGCCAGCCAGGTTTCGAACACTGAAGCTTTCTTT. The chain is built from TRBV28 and TRBJ1-1; no firm D call. This CDR3 is 12 amino acids long. V dropped 8 bases and J dropped 1 base, with 8 bases sitting between them. Per germline, CDR1 MDHEN and CDR2 SYDVKM.

The V gene is TRBV29-1, the J gene TRBJ1-2; TRBD1 matches at 7 bases. This CDR3 has 13 residues. V was pared by 7 bases and J by 3 bases, with 8 bases of the junction left unmatched. Germline V CDR1 and CDR2: SQVTM, ANQGSEA. Written as DNA, the CDR3 is TGCAGCGCATCGACAGGGTCCGACTATGGCTACACCTTC. Translating gives CSASTGSDYGYTF.

The chain carries TRBV7-2 and TRBJ2-7; D possibly corresponds to TRBD1 (7 bases). This CDR3 has 15 amino acids. V was clipped by 1 base and J by 5 bases, with 15 bases between them. Germline values: CDR1 SGHTA, CDR2 FQGNSA. The CDR3 sequence is CASSLGMEGADEQYF. In nucleotides, the CDR3 is TGTGCCAGCAGCTTAGGAATGGAGGGGGCGGACGAGCAGTACTTC.

The chain couples TRBV11-1 to TRBJ2-2; 8 bases line up with TRBD1. V shed 5 bases, J shed 4 bases, and the junction held 9 bases outside the gene matches. Germline V gene lookup returns CDR1 SGHAT and CDR2 FQDESV (reference sequence). This CDR3 has 16 amino acids. The CDR3 sequence is CASSVFDRGGTGELFF. The DNA for the CDR3 is TGTGCCAGCAGCGTATTCGACAGGGGAGGCACCGGGGAGCTGTTTTTT.

The gene calls are TRBV19 and TRBJ1-5; TRBD1 might be the D (5 bases). The germline gives CDR1 LNHDA, CDR2 SQIVND (reference sequence). Trimming took 4 bases from V and 5 from J, leaving 15 bases between them. This CDR3 is built from 15 residues. CDR3 DNA: TGTGCCAGTAGTACGCCCCATCAAGGGGATCAGCCCCAGCATTTT. It translates to CASSTPHQGDQPQHF.

DNA for the CDR3: TGTGCCAGCAGCCAGGCGGGGCGGGGAACCGGGGAGCTGTTTTTT. This gives the protein CASSQAGRGTGELFF. This chain uses TRBV5-8 with TRBJ2-2, with D perhaps matching TRBD2 (6 bases). CDR3 length: 15 residues. V was cut by 4 bases and J by 5 bases, with 15 bases left in between. Germline V gives CDR1 SGHTS, CDR2 YDEGEE.

This sequence joins TRBV6-2 or TRBV6-3 and TRBJ2-2, with D tentatively TRBD2 (5 bases). Germline CDR1 reads MNHEY; CDR2 reads SVGEGT. V was trimmed by 2 bases and J by 0 bases, leaving 16 bases between them. This CDR3 is built from 18 residues. The DNA for the CDR3 is TGTGCCAGCAGTTACCTGCTCGAGGGTGACGCGAACACCGGGGAGCTGTTTTTT. Translating gives CASSYLLEGDANTGELFF.

This chain joins TRBV6-6 and TRBJ2-7; TRBD1 agrees at 7 bases. From germline, CDR1 is MNHNY and CDR2 SVGAGI (reference sequence). CDR3 length: 15 amino acids. J gave up 5 bases and V 0 bases, and 7 bases lay outside the gene matches. Here the CDR3 DNA reads TGTGCCAGCAGTTACTCCCTTGCGACAGGGCACGAGCAGTACGTC. Its protein product is CASSYSLATGHEQYV.

V and J are TRBV5-1 and TRBJ2-2, with 10 positions matching TRBD1. The CDR3 has 15 residues. Germline V gene lookup returns CDR1 SGHRS and CDR2 YFSETQ. J lost 5 bases, V lost 4 bases, and 5 bases had no gene match. The CDR3 here is CASSGGQGWTGELFF. CDR3 nucleotides: TGCGCCAGCAGCGGGGGACAGGGGTGGACCGGGGAGCTGTTTTTT.

The DNA of the CDR3 is TGCGCCAGCAGCTTGGTAGGGGCTCAACGTACGGAGCAGTACTTC. Amino acids: CASSLVGAQRTEQYF. This rearrangement joins TRBV5-1 to TRBJ2-7, with D possibly TRBD1 on 5 matching bases. Per the germline V gene, CDR1 is SGHRS and CDR2 is YFSETQ. This CDR3 contains 15 residues. Deletions cut 0 bases from V and 7 bases from J, with 17 bases between.

The chain is built from TRBV4-1 and TRBJ1-2, with unresolved D. V lost 1 base and J 1 base, leaving 7 bases between the germline ends. This CDR3 has 14 amino acids. Germline V gene sequence: CDR1 MGHRA, CDR2 YSYEKL. This CDR3 is CASSQVGDNYGYTF. Written as DNA, the CDR3 is TGCGCCAGCAGCCAAGTTGGAGATAACTATGGCTACACCTTC.

CDR3 region: CASSALYSNQPQHF. CDR3 bases: TGTGCCAGCAGTGCCTTGTATAGCAATCAGCCCCAGCATTTT. V gene TRBV2 combines with J gene TRBJ1-5; no firm D call. This CDR3 has 14 amino acids. The germline gives CDR1 SNHLY, CDR2 FYNNEI. The ends were cut back, 4 bases at V and 0 bases at J, with 7 bases in the middle.

The rearrangement links TRBV27 to TRBJ2-7, with 9 bases matching TRBD2. The CDR3 totals 16 residues. The germline V gene encodes CDR1 MNHEY and CDR2 SMNVEV (reference sequence). V gave up 8 bases and J gave up 0 bases; unmatched junction bases: 11. The CDR3 sequence: CASFGVAGAGSYEQYF. The CDR3 bases are TGTGCCAGCTTTGGGGTAGCGGGAGCCGGCTCCTACGAGCAGTACTTC.

CDR3 amino acids: CASSPDNSRSYNEQFF. Written as DNA, the CDR3 is TGCGCCAGCAGCCCGGACAATTCCCGCTCCTACAATGAGCAGTTCTTC. The chain employs TRBV5-1 and TRBJ2-1; maybe TRBD1 (5 bases). Trimming shortened V by 4 bases and J by 0 bases, and 14 bases separated the two germline ends. CDR3 length: 16 amino acids. Germline loops: CDR1 SGHRS, CDR2 YFSETQ.

V is TRBV4-2 and J is TRBJ1-3, with 11 positions matching TRBD1. The CDR3 totals 17 residues. V lost 4 bases, J lost 4 bases, and 9 bases stayed unmatched. Germline-derived CDR1 and CDR2 are LGHNA and YNFKEQ. The CDR3: CASSPRTGGAGGNTIYF. The CDR3 DNA is TGTGCCAGCAGCCCGAGGACAGGGGGCGCCGGGGGAAACACCATATATTTT.